This passage covers 3 T cell receptor beta chains from one sample sequenced in a study of Ad26.COV2.S vaccination and SARS-CoV-2 variants. TCRdb's copy holds only in-frame clones and misses some; the assay was immunoSEQ multiplex PCR. The repertoire has hundreds of thousands of clones, roughly 90% of them found once; the top ten carry 1.5%. Described treatment: roughly 18 received Ad26.COV2.S at low or high dose, single or two shots; about 5 received placebo; per-sample allocation not given. Vaccine and placebo recipients were sampled on day 63 after the first injection. The sequencing here drew on peripheral blood, taken in a trial of Ad26.COV2.S vaccine versus placebo. Receptors were obtained from a person between 18 and 59 years old who received the Ad26.COV2.S COVID-19 vaccine or a placebo.

This clone was observed once. This chain joins TRBV3-1 (or the pseudogene TRBV3-2) and TRBJ2-7; 9 nucleotides line up with TRBD2. Germline assignment: CDR1 LGHDT and CDR2 YNNKEL (reference sequence). The CDR3 consists of 15 residues. V trimming: 2 bases; J trimming: 2 bases; junction bases outside the gene matches: 4. The CDR3 region has the DNA TGTGCCAGCAGCCAATCCCTAGCGGGGACCTACGAGCAGTACTTC. Translation: CASSQSLAGTYEQYF.

The chain recombines TRBV27 with TRBJ2-3; D is unresolved. Trimming pared 0 bases from V and 2 bases from J, leaving 6 bases between. The CDR3 loop spans 14 amino acids. The germline V gene has CDR1 MNHEY and CDR2 SMNVEV (reference sequence). In DNA form, the CDR3 reads TGTGCCAGCAGTTTATCACACACCACAGATACGCAGTATTTT. Protein sequence: CASSLSHTTDTQYF.

This clone was seen only once. The genes are TRBV6-2 or TRBV6-3 and TRBJ1-2; 10 bases fit TRBD1. V shed 5 bases, J shed 4 bases, and the junction held 4 bases outside the gene matches. Per the germline V gene, CDR1 is MNHEY and CDR2 is SVGEGT. CDR3 length: 14 residues. The CDR3 region has the DNA TGTGCCAGCAGTGGGACAGGGGCGGTCTATGGCTACACCTTC. Amino acid sequence: CASSGTGAVYGYTF.